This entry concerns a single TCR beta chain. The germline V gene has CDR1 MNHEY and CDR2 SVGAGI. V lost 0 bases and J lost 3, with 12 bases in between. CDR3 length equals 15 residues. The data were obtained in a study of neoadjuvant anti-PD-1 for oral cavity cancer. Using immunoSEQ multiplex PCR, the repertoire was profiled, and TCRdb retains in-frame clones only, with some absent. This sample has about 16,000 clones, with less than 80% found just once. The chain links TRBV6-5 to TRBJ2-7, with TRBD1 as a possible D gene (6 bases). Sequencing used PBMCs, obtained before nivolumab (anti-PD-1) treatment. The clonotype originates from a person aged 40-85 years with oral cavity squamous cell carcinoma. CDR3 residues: CASSYSIGGSYEQYF. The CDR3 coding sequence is TGTGCCAGCAGTTACTCGATAGGGGGTAGCTACGAGCAGTACTTC.